These 3 T cell receptor beta chains share one sample of origin, sequenced in a study of shared clonotypes between healthy human individuals. Produced via immunoSEQ multiplex PCR; TCRdb's table is partial and in-frame only. The data show about 1 million clones, with about 80% seen just once and 1.4% to 1.5% held by the top ten. The material sequenced was memory CD4+ T cells sorted from blood. Subset defined: CD45RA-negative fraction. The receptors shown here come from a man aged 18-30 years in good health.

CDR3: CASKVPGLDGYTF. The CDR3 DNA sequence: TGTGCCAGCAAGGTTCCGGGGTTGGATGGCTACACCTTC. The rearrangement links TRBV6-1 to TRBJ1-2; D call uncertain. V gave up 7 bases and J gave up 6 bases, with 15 bases separating them. The CDR3 spans 13 residues. Germline CDR1 is MNHNS and CDR2 is SASEGT.

V usage is TRBV18 and J usage is TRBJ1-1; D is ambiguous. Germline V gene data show CDR1 as KGHSH and CDR2 as LQKENI. V was clipped by 2 bases and J by 11 bases, with 15 bases between them. The CDR3 length is 13 residues. The CDR3 loop is CASSPRSDRSAFF. The CDR3 nucleotides are TGTGCCAGCTCACCAAGGTCAGATAGGTCGGCTTTCTTT.

This clone was detected once. V and J are TRBV18 and TRBJ2-2; 13 bases align to TRBD2. Looked up from germline, CDR1 is KGHSH and CDR2 is LQKENI. The CDR3 totals 15 residues. After removal of 4 bases from V and 8 bases from J, the junction contained 4 bases not matched to a gene. The CDR3 loop is CASSLGLAGAGELFF. In DNA, the CDR3 is TGTGCCAGCTCACTTGGACTAGCGGGAGCAGGGGAGCTGTTTTTT.